The source of this T cell receptor (beta chain) is a study of vaccination and CD4 T cells after COVID-19. At the level of the study: Diagnosis preceded the drawing of post-COVID samples by a median approximately 96 days (range 35 to 161). Stimulation of cells relied on overlapping spike peptides derived from SARS-CoV-2, HCoV-NL63, HCoV-OC43 and HCoV-229E.

The treatment was: approximately nine-day PBMC culture with coronavirus spike peptide pools or control peptides (ViraFEST assay). This CDR3 is 12 amino acids long. Germline CDR1 reads DFQATT; CDR2 reads SNEGSKA (reference sequence). V was cut by 3 bases and J by 4 bases, with 7 bases left in between. Sequence data for DNA of cultured CD4+ T cells were generated by the Oncomine TCR Beta short-read assay. MiXCR was run by TCRdb on the PCR reads, yielding one entry per CDR3 protein. The sample has about 20,000 distinct CDR3 sequences; 66% are singletons. Study results and caveats: The authors identified 304 of 307 vaccine-specific clones in convalescent patients as spike mono-reactive.

This clonotype turned up a few times. Its antigen is as yet unknown. The rearrangement links TRBV20-1 to TRBJ1-5; weak D call: TRBD1 (6 bases). The sequence came from a human donor who had recovered from COVID-19. The sample comprised CD4+ T cells from blood, cultured in vitro. CDR3 protein: CSARGQNQPQHF. The CDR3 bases are TGCAGTGCTAGGGGACAAAATCAGCCCCAGCATTTT.